These T cell receptor beta chains were read from a single sample in a study of cytomegalovirus exposure and HLA in healthy donors. Produced via immunoSEQ multiplex PCR; TCRdb's table is partial and in-frame only. This listing includes about 200,000 clones. The sample was PBMCs. The receptors were gathered from a boy aged 10-17 years in good health and CMV-seronegative. CDR3s include the opening cysteine and the closing phenylalanine or tryptophan. Each record gives: J gene, D gene, V gene, CDR3 protein, CDR3 DNA. The D gene is left open where the match is weak.

J gene: TRBJ2-7
D gene: .
V gene: TRBV11-2
CDR3 protein: CASSLDSFIYEQYF
CDR3 DNA: TGTGCCAGCAGCTTGGACAGCTTCATCTACGAGCAGTACTTC

J gene: TRBJ2-2
D gene: .
V gene: TRBV7-6
CDR3 protein: CASSLRGGGELFF
CDR3 DNA: TGTGCCAGCAGCCTCCGAGGCGGCGGGGAGCTGTTTTTT

J gene: TRBJ2-7
D gene: TRBD2
V gene: TRBV9
CDR3 protein: CASSVGSGGAPYEQYF
CDR3 DNA: TGTGCCAGCAGCGTAGGAAGCGGGGGCGCCCCCTACGAGCAGTACTTC

J gene: TRBJ1-1
D gene: .
V gene: TRBV10-3
CDR3 protein: CAIKEAGTEAFF
CDR3 DNA: TGTGCCATCAAGGAGGCCGGTACTGAAGCTTTCTTT

J gene: TRBJ2-3
D gene: TRBD1
V gene: TRBV7-4
CDR3 protein: CASTSVGPRDRDADTQYF
CDR3 DNA: TGTGCCAGCACCTCGGTGGGTCCCCGGGACAGGGACGCAGATACGCAGTATTTT

J gene: TRBJ1-2
D gene: .
V gene: TRBV11-2
CDR3 protein: CASSSLRAENYGYTF
CDR3 DNA: TGTGCCAGCAGCTCATTGCGGGCTGAGAACTATGGCTACACCTTC

J gene: TRBJ2-7
D gene: TRBD2
V gene: TRBV7-2
CDR3 protein: CASSRPGLAGGLSSYEQYF
CDR3 DNA: TGTGCCAGCAGCCGCCCGGGACTAGCGGGGGGCCTAAGCTCCTACGAGCAGTACTTC

J gene: TRBJ2-1
D gene: .
V gene: TRBV30
CDR3 protein: CAWSVANEQFF
CDR3 DNA: TGTGCCTGGAGTGTAGCTAATGAGCAGTTCTTC

J gene: TRBJ1-1
D gene: .
V gene: TRBV30
CDR3 protein: CAWAVKGVMNTEAFF
CDR3 DNA: TGTGCCTGGGCGGTAAAAGGGGTGATGAACACTGAAGCTTTCTTT

J gene: TRBJ1-4
D gene: .
V gene: TRBV7-2
CDR3 protein: CASSPEPAEKLFF
CDR3 DNA: TGTGCCAGCAGCCCAGAACCCGCAGAAAAACTGTTTTTT

J gene: TRBJ1-2
D gene: .
V gene: TRBV4-3
CDR3 protein: CASSQERAGRYGYTF
CDR3 DNA: TGCGCCAGCAGCCAAGAGAGGGCAGGGAGGTATGGCTACACCTTC

J gene: TRBJ2-5
D gene: .
V gene: TRBV7-7
CDR3 protein: CASSALQANQETQYF
CDR3 DNA: TGTGCTAGCAGCGCTCTACAGGCAAACCAAGAGACCCAGTACTTC

J gene: TRBJ1-2
D gene: TRBD1
V gene: TRBV19
CDR3 protein: CASSTQGGGYGYTF
CDR3 DNA: TGTGCCAGTAGTACCCAAGGGGGCGGCTATGGCTACACCTTC

J gene: TRBJ1-5
D gene: TRBD1
V gene: TRBV7-2
CDR3 protein: CASSSRTGLNQPQHF
CDR3 DNA: TGTGCCAGCAGCTCGAGGACAGGATTAAATCAGCCCCAGCATTTT

J gene: TRBJ1-1
D gene: .
V gene: TRBV28
CDR3 protein: CASSFLGDRFRNTEAFF
CDR3 DNA: TGTGCCAGCAGTTTTTTAGGGGATCGATTTCGAAACACTGAAGCTTTCTTT

J gene: TRBJ2-2
D gene: .
V gene: TRBV7-9
CDR3 protein: CASSNIGVEELFF
CDR3 DNA: TGTGCCAGCAGCAATATAGGGGTTGAGGAGCTGTTTTTT

J gene: TRBJ2-7
D gene: TRBD1
V gene: TRBV7-2
CDR3 protein: CASSPGTGAKYEQYF
CDR3 DNA: TGTGCCAGCAGCCCCGGGACAGGGGCTAAGTATGAGCAGTACTTC

J gene: TRBJ2-1
D gene: .
V gene: TRBV30
CDR3 protein: CAWSGWREDNEQFF
CDR3 DNA: TGTGCCTGGAGTGGGTGGCGGGAAGATAATGAGCAGTTCTTC

J gene: TRBJ2-2
D gene: .
V gene: TRBV19
CDR3 protein: CASSISPINTGELFF
CDR3 DNA: TGTGCCAGTAGTATAAGCCCTATTAACACCGGGGAGCTGTTTTTT

J gene: TRBJ2-7
D gene: .
V gene: TRBV29-1
CDR3 protein: CSVTRSSPMSSYEQYF
CDR3 DNA: TGCAGCGTTACCCGGTCCTCCCCGATGAGCTCCTACGAGCAGTACTTC

J gene: TRBJ1-2
D gene: TRBD1
V gene: TRBV7-8
CDR3 protein: CASTDRDYGYTF
CDR3 DNA: TGTGCCAGCACCGACAGGGACTATGGCTACACCTTC

J gene: TRBJ1-2
D gene: TRBD1
V gene: TRBV6-6
CDR3 protein: CASSSSPGQGSGYTF
CDR3 DNA: TGTGCCAGCAGTTCCAGCCCGGGACAGGGGTCTGGCTACACCTTC

J gene: TRBJ1-2
D gene: TRBD1
V gene: TRBV28
CDR3 protein: CASTIDRGLGYGYTF
CDR3 DNA: TGTGCCAGCACCATAGACAGGGGCTTAGGCTATGGCTACACCTTC

J gene: TRBJ2-5
D gene: .
V gene: TRBV5-8
CDR3 protein: CASSLDRARLETQYF
CDR3 DNA: TGTGCCAGCAGCTTGGACAGGGCGCGGCTAGAGACCCAGTACTTC

J gene: TRBJ2-2
D gene: .
V gene: TRBV7-7
CDR3 protein: CASSPVVTGELFF
CDR3 DNA: TGTGCCAGCAGCCCCGTCGTAACCGGGGAGCTGTTTTTT

J gene: TRBJ1-1
D gene: .
V gene: TRBV30
CDR3 protein: CAWSGWGVDTEAFF
CDR3 DNA: TGTGCCTGGAGCGGCTGGGGGGTGGACACTGAAGCTTTCTTT

J gene: TRBJ1-4
D gene: TRBD1
V gene: TRBV27
CDR3 protein: CASSRRGQTNEKLFF
CDR3 DNA: TGTGCCAGCAGTCGCCGGGGACAGACTAATGAAAAACTGTTTTTT

J gene: TRBJ1-1
D gene: .
V gene: TRBV9
CDR3 protein: CASSVGRANTEAFF
CDR3 DNA: TGTGCCAGCAGCGTCGGCAGGGCAAACACTGAAGCTTTCTTT

J gene: TRBJ2-3
D gene: .
V gene: TRBV4-3
CDR3 protein: CASSQVTGTDTQYF
CDR3 DNA: TGCGCCAGCAGCCAAGTAACAGGCACAGATACGCAGTATTTT

J gene: TRBJ1-1
D gene: TRBD1
V gene: TRBV30
CDR3 protein: CAWSRQGNTEAFF
CDR3 DNA: TGTGCCTGGAGCCGACAGGGTAACACTGAAGCTTTCTTT

J gene: TRBJ2-3
D gene: TRBD1
V gene: TRBV5-4
CDR3 protein: CASSLRDREQYF
CDR3 DNA: TGTGCCAGCAGCTTGAGGGACAGGGAACAGTATTTT

J gene: TRBJ2-1
D gene: .
V gene: TRBV5-1
CDR3 protein: CASSHGENGQFF
CDR3 DNA: TGCGCCAGCAGCCACGGTGAAAATGGGCAGTTCTTC

J gene: TRBJ2-5
D gene: .
V gene: TRBV11-2
CDR3 protein: CASSPWTGEETQYF
CDR3 DNA: TGTGCCAGCAGCCCGTGGACCGGGGAAGAGACCCAGTACTTC

J gene: TRBJ1-1
D gene: .
V gene: TRBV5-6
CDR3 protein: CASSLRGTLGSTEAFF
CDR3 DNA: TGTGCCAGCAGCTTGCGGGGGACGCTCGGGAGCACTGAAGCTTTCTTT